A single sample is the source of the 22 T cell receptor beta chains below, sequenced in a study of T cells in Graves' hyperthyroidism and ophthalmopathy. Amplified TCR beta CDR3 regions came from RNA transcripts. A first-round RT-PCR of the TCR CDR3 used the HTBI primer set. MiXCR, applied by TCRdb to the multiplex PCR reads, yields one record per CDR3 protein. This table holds a few hundred thousand distinct CDR3 sequences, roughly 15% found once. Sequenced input: blood. The receptors here all came from a woman in her 40s with Graves' ophthalmopathy.

This clonotype was seen only a few times. V and J are TRBV20-1 and TRBJ2-7; D is uncertain. The V gene's germline CDR1 is DFQATT and CDR2 SNEGSKA (reference sequence). Trimming removed 5 bases from V and 7 bases from J, with 9 bases in between. The CDR3 spans 10 residues. DNA for the CDR3: TGCAGTGCTGGCTTGGGGGAGCAGTACTTC. Protein product: CSAGLGEQYF.

The table lists this clonotype with many counts. CDR3 region: CASSLASGSSYEQYF. The CDR3 nucleotides are TGTGCCAGCAGTCTCGCCTCAGGGAGCTCCTACGAGCAGTACTTC. The V gene is TRBV12-3 or TRBV12-4, the J gene TRBJ2-7; D is perhaps TRBD1 or TRBD2 (5 bases each). Trimming left V 5 bases short and J 0 bases short, with 14 bases between. CDR3 length: 15 amino acids.

In its sample, this clonotype was seen many times. J is TRBJ1-2 and V is TRBV6-1, with 7 bases identical to TRBD1. The CDR3 has 15 amino acids. Germline CDR1 and CDR2: MNHNS and SASEGT. The ends lost 8 bases at V and 8 bases at J; junction bases unmatched: 17. For the CDR3, the DNA is TGTGCCAGCGAAGAACAACCGGACAGGCCTTTGGGCTACACCTTC. Translation: CASEEQPDRPLGYTF.

The J gene is TRBJ2-1, the V gene TRBV4-2, with unresolved D. From germline, CDR1 is LGHNA and CDR2 YNFKEQ. Trimming stripped 0 bases from V and 3 bases from J, with 15 bases between. The CDR3 is made up of 17 amino acids. DNA for the CDR3: TGTGCCAGCAGCCAAGATCTTTGGGGATCCCGCTACAATGAGCAGTTCTTC. Its protein product is CASSQDLWGSRYNEQFF.

The sample holds a few counts of this clonotype. CDR3 DNA: TGTGCCAGCAGCGCCGGAGGGGGCCTCTACGAGCAGTACTTC. It codes for CASSAGGGLYEQYF. The V gene is TRBV7-6, the J gene TRBJ2-7; the D gene is possibly TRBD1 (7 bases). The CDR3 has 14 amino acids. V lost 5 bases and J 3 bases, leaving 14 bases between the germline ends. Germline CDR1 reads SGHVS; CDR2 reads FNYEAQ.

The chain uses TRBV5-1 and TRBJ1-1; D gene unclear. V lost 6 bases and J 1 base, leaving 13 bases between the germline ends. CDR1 SGHRS and CDR2 YFSETQ come from the germline V gene. CDR3 size: 14 residues. The CDR3 bases are TGCGCCAGCAAGAAAGTTCGGGCGAACACTGAAGCTTTCTTT. It codes for CASKKVRANTEAFF.

This clonotype was counted between two and nine times. The chain is built from TRBV29-1 and TRBJ2-3, with D tentatively TRBD1 (5 bases). Trimming took 6 bases from V and 3 from J, leaving 10 bases between them. Germline CDR1 reads SQVTM; CDR2 reads ANQGSEA. The CDR3 is 12 residues long. This chain's CDR3 is CSVRRVTDTQYF. The DNA for the CDR3 is TGCAGCGTCCGCAGGGTTACAGATACGCAGTATTTT.

This clonotype was counted many times. The chain recombines TRBV12-5 with TRBJ1-2; no clear D. This CDR3 contains 13 residues. Germline V lookup: CDR1 LGHNT, CDR2 FRNRAP. Trimming removed 3 bases from V and 8 bases from J, with 13 bases in between. CDR3 DNA sequence: TGTGCTAGTGGTTTCGCGCCTTCATCGGGCTACACCTTC. It encodes CASGFAPSSGYTF.

This clonotype was found many times. J is TRBJ2-3 and V is TRBV6-1, with D possibly TRBD2 on 6 matching bases. This CDR3 spans 15 amino acids. Germline-derived CDR1 and CDR2 are MNHNS and SASEGT. The V and J ends lost 3 bases and 7 bases respectively, with 17 bases between them. For the CDR3, the DNA is TGTGCCAGCAGTGAGTTAGGGACTCCCTTAAATACGCAGTATTTT. Its protein is CASSELGTPLNTQYF.

There are many counts of this clonotype. V gene TRBV28 combines with J gene TRBJ1-2; D may be TRBD1 (6 bases). From germline, CDR1 is MDHEN and CDR2 SYDVKM. The V gene lost 4 bases and the J gene lost 4 bases, with 19 bases spanning the gap. The CDR3 loop spans 16 amino acids. CDR3 in amino acids: CASSSAWQGTFYGYTF. The CDR3, as DNA: TGTGCCAGCAGTTCCGCGTGGCAGGGGACATTCTATGGCTACACCTTC.

This clonotype came up many times. V is TRBV6-1 and J is TRBJ2-7; D is perhaps TRBD2 (5 bases). Germline CDR1 is MNHNS and CDR2 is SASEGT. The CDR3 covers 12 residues. Trimming took 6 bases from V and 3 from J, leaving 9 bases between them. This chain's CDR3 is CASSIGLYEQYF. DNA of the CDR3: TGTGCCAGCAGCATCGGACTCTACGAGCAGTACTTC.

This chain's CDR3 is CASSERWEIYGYTF. CDR3 bases: TGCGCCAGCAGTGAAAGGTGGGAAATCTATGGCTACACCTTC. The J gene is TRBJ1-2, the V gene TRBV10-1, with D unclear. Looked up from germline, CDR1 is WNHNN and CDR2 is SYGVQD (reference sequence). The CDR3 length is 14 residues. Trimming removed 3 bases at V and 4 bases at J, with 12 bases between.

With regard to this clonotype: No DNA is shown, since the ends of the CDR3 on it are uncertain; the CDR3 is the one TCRdb lists. The rearrangement uses TRBV11-2 and TRBJ2-7; the listed D gene, TRBD2, was not tested against the DNA. The CDR3 extends over 21 residues, inclusive of both ends. The germline CDR1 and CDR2 sequences are SGHAT and FQNNGV. CDR3 sequence reads: CASSFYICSASRLAQGYEQYF.

Ten or more counts support this clonotype. V is TRBV27 and J is TRBJ2-1, with a weak D call TRBD1 (5 bases). The germline V gene has CDR1 MNHEY and CDR2 SMNVEV (reference sequence). The CDR3 runs 15 residues. Trimming stripped 0 bases from V and 2 bases from J, with 8 bases between. The CDR3 DNA reads as TGTGCCAGCAGTTTATCTCGACAGACCTACAATGAGCAGTTCTTC. Encoded protein: CASSLSRQTYNEQFF.

This clonotype was detected many times. The chain uses TRBV15 and TRBJ2-7, with D perhaps being TRBD1 or TRBD2 (6 bases each). The CDR3 runs 14 residues. Looked up from germline, CDR1 is LNHNV and CDR2 is YYDKDF (reference sequence). V was trimmed by 0 bases and J by 4 bases, leaving 10 bases between them. The CDR3 sequence: CATSREQGGYEQYF. The CDR3 nucleotides are TGTGCCACCAGCAGAGAACAGGGAGGTTACGAGCAGTACTTC.

The chain has TRBV30 and TRBJ1-5; 9 bases line up with TRBD1. There are 13 residues in the CDR3. Germline V gene lookup returns CDR1 GTSNPN and CDR2 SVGIG (reference sequence). Trimming took 3 bases from V and 7 from J; bases not matched to a gene: 4. The CDR3 DNA is TGTGCCTGGAGGGACAGGGGAGGACAGCCCCAGCATTTT. This encodes CAWRDRGGQPQHF. Using reference TRBV30 and TRBJ1-5 for the parts outside the CDR3, the full variable domain is SQTIHQWPATLVQPVGSPLSLECTVEGTSNPNLYWYRQAAGRGLQLLFYSVGIGQISSEVPQNLSASRPQDRQFILSSKKLLLSDSGFYLCAWRDRGGQPQHFGDGTRLSIL.

This clonotype was detected a few times. The chain carries TRBV7-9 and TRBJ1-2; D gene unclear. The germline V gene has CDR1 SEHNR and CDR2 FQNEAQ (reference sequence). The length of the CDR3 is 13 residues. Trimming took 6 bases from V and 5 from J, leaving 13 bases between them. The CDR3 protein is CASRADRDYGYTF. The DNA for the CDR3 is TGTGCCAGCAGGGCCGACCGAGATTATGGCTACACCTTC.

This clonotype was seen a few times. The genes are TRBV2 and TRBJ2-7; 9 positions agree with TRBD2. V shed 7 bases, J shed 0 bases, and the junction held 4 bases outside the gene matches. The CDR3 runs to 14 residues. Germline V lookup: CDR1 SNHLY, CDR2 FYNNEI. This CDR3 is CASKPSGNSYEQYF. In DNA, the CDR3 is TGTGCCAGCAAACCTAGCGGGAACTCCTACGAGCAGTACTTC.

This clonotype was picked up many times. In DNA, the CDR3 is TGCAGTGCTAGTGGGGTGTCGAACACTGAAGCTTTCTTT. Translated: CSASGVSNTEAFF. V usage is TRBV20-1 and J usage is TRBJ1-1, with unresolved D. Germline V gene sequence: CDR1 DFQATT, CDR2 SNEGSKA (reference sequence). V gave up 3 bases and J gave up 1 base, with 9 bases separating them. This CDR3 comprises 13 residues.

CDR3: CASSFMTGVSGNTIYF. In DNA form, the CDR3 reads TGTGCCAGCAGCTTCATGACAGGGGTCTCTGGAAACACCATATATTTT. V is TRBV3-1 and J is TRBJ1-3, with 8 positions matching TRBD1. The length of the CDR3 is 16 residues. With V trimmed by 5 bases and J by 0 bases, 6 bases remained unmatched. Germline CDR1 reads LGHDT; CDR2 reads YNNKEL (reference sequence).

The table lists this clonotype with a few counts. V usage is TRBV28 and J usage is TRBJ1-5; D unclear. The CDR3 runs to 14 residues. Between the trimmed V and J ends, which lost 2 bases and 9 bases, there was a span of 14 bases. Germline V gives CDR1 MDHEN, CDR2 SYDVKM. The CDR3 DNA is TGTGCCAGCAGTTTAAGTTCGTCGGTATCGCCCCAGCATTTT. Translated: CASSLSSSVSPQHF. Together with reference TRBV28 and TRBJ1-5, the CDR3 gives the full variable domain: DVKVTQSSRYLVKRTGEKVFLECVQDMDHENMFWYRQDPGLGLRLIYFSYDVKMKEKGDIPEGYSVSREKKERFSLILESASTNQTSMYLCASSLSSSVSPQHFGDGTRLSIL.

This clonotype appeared a single time. A much more abundant neighbour one base away suggests this may be a read error. Here the CDR3 reads CASSLRVTGAEQFF. Written as DNA, the CDR3 is TGCGCCAGCAGCCTCAGGGTTACAGGGGCTGAGCAGTTCTTC. The genes are TRBV5-1 and TRBJ2-1, with TRBD1 matching over 7 bases. CDR3 size: 14 residues. Germline CDR1 and CDR2: SGHRS and YFSETQ. The trim removed 4 bases at V and 9 bases at J, leaving 10 bases unmatched.